This entry lists 16 T cell receptor beta chains sequenced from one sample in a study of siplizumab effects on memory and regulatory T cells. The repertoire was sequenced with immunoSEQ multiplex PCR; TCRdb's copy has only in-frame clones and lacks some. The data hold approximately 120,000 clones, with about 91% observed a single time. The material sequenced was Tregs sorted from blood. The receptors shown here come from a human donor in good health.

The chain links TRBV29-1 to TRBJ2-5, with unresolved D. V lost 0 bases and J lost 2, with 19 bases in between. This CDR3 spans 17 amino acids. Germline V gives CDR1 SQVTM, CDR2 ANQGSEA. The CDR3 sequence: CSVEDLIGGNTQETQYF. Here the CDR3 DNA reads TGCAGCGTTGAAGATTTAATAGGCGGCAACACACAAGAGACCCAGTACTTC.

J is TRBJ1-2 and V is TRBV4-1; no clear D gene. Trimming took off 0 bases at V and 13 bases at J, with 15 bases between the two ends. Germline lookup yields CDR1 MGHRA and CDR2 YSYEKL. This CDR3 is 13 amino acids long. CDR3 DNA sequence: TGCGCCAGCAGCCAAGATCCCGGCAGCCCTCCCACCTTC. It is translated as CASSQDPGSPPTF.

This chain links TRBV2 with TRBJ1-4; D is unresolved. CDR1 is SNHLY and CDR2 is FYNNEI in the germline V gene. The CDR3 is made up of 15 amino acids. Between the trimmed V and J ends, which lost 5 bases and 0 bases, there was a span of 10 bases. CDR3 loop: CASSYPSATNEKLFF. The CDR3 DNA reads as TGTGCCAGCAGTTACCCCTCGGCAACTAATGAAAAACTGTTTTTT.

The rearrangement uses TRBV5-1 and TRBJ2-3, with D hard to call. The CDR3 runs to 13 residues. The germline gives CDR1 SGHRS, CDR2 YFSETQ. V dropped 1 base and J dropped 2 bases, with 5 bases sitting between them. CDR3 DNA: TGCGCCAGCAGCTTGACCGACACAGATACGCAGTATTTT. It specifies CASSLTDTDTQYF.

This clone was found once. The chain links TRBV30 to TRBJ2-7, with 8 bases fitting TRBD2. The CDR3 is made up of 12 amino acids. The germline V gene has CDR1 GTSNPN and CDR2 SVGIG (reference sequence). The CDR3 DNA reads as TGTGCTTCCGGGACTAGTGGCTACGAGCAGTACTTC. Translation: CASGTSGYEQYF.

V is TRBV6-5 and J is TRBJ2-7; D possibly corresponds to TRBD2 (6 bases). Per the germline V gene, CDR1 is MNHEY and CDR2 is SVGAGI. The CDR3 is 13 amino acids. V was trimmed by 6 bases and J by 3 bases, leaving 12 bases between them. CDR3: CASRDGTGYEQYF. As DNA, the CDR3 is TGTGCCAGCAGGGACGGGACTGGCTACGAGCAGTACTTC.

The chain has TRBV2 and TRBJ1-4; D gene ambiguous. Trimming cost V 8 bases and J 0 bases, with 7 bases left between them. The germline gives CDR1 SNHLY, CDR2 FYNNEI. The length of the CDR3 is 13 residues. DNA of the CDR3: TGTGCCAGCGAGAGAGCAACTAATGAAAAACTGTTTTTT. Translated, it gives CASERATNEKLFF.

The CDR3, as DNA: TGTGCCAGCAGTTCGCCGGGAGAAGGAAACACCATATATTTT. Residues: CASSSPGEGNTIYF. The V call is TRBV6-6, the J call TRBJ1-3; D uncertain. The germline CDR1 and CDR2 sequences are MNHNY and SVGAGI (reference sequence). CDR3 size: 14 residues. V lost 4 bases and J 4 bases, leaving 11 bases between the germline ends.

This clone has only one observation. V gene TRBV5-6 combines with J gene TRBJ2-3; D is perhaps TRBD1 or TRBD2 (5 bases each). There are 12 residues in the CDR3. In germline, CDR1 is SGHDT, CDR2 YYEEEE. V was cut by 5 bases and J by 2 bases, with 6 bases left in between. The CDR3 region is CASRGDTDTQYF. CDR3 nucleotide sequence: TGTGCCAGCAGGGGGGACACAGATACGCAGTATTTT.

V is TRBV15 and J is TRBJ2-2; possible D gene TRBD1, 6 bases. Germline CDR1 LNHNV, CDR2 YYDKDF (reference sequence). V was clipped by 6 bases and J by 4 bases, with 12 bases between them. The CDR3 length is 14 residues. CDR3 in DNA: TGTGCCACCAGTCTACAGGGTATCACCGGGGAGCTGTTTTTT. Its translation: CATSLQGITGELFF.

This chain joins TRBV15 and TRBJ1-2; possibly TRBD1 for D (6 bases). Germline assignment: CDR1 LNHNV and CDR2 YYDKDF (reference sequence). The V gene lost 5 bases and the J gene lost 4 bases, with 14 bases spanning the gap. The CDR3 loop spans 14 amino acids. This chain's CDR3 is CATSPEAGVYGYTF. In DNA, the CDR3 is TGTGCCACCAGCCCCGAGGCAGGGGTCTATGGCTACACCTTC.

The CDR3 coding sequence is TGCGCCAGCAGCTGGGCAACCCTTAACCTTAACTATGGCTACACCTTC. It codes for CASSWATLNLNYGYTF. This chain connects TRBV5-1 to TRBJ1-2; D remains ambiguous. Germline CDR1 is SGHRS and CDR2 is YFSETQ. The CDR3 is 16 residues long. V shed 3 bases and J shed 1 base, with 16 bases lying between them.

The chain employs TRBV15 and TRBJ1-2; D gene uncertain. In germline, CDR1 is LNHNV, CDR2 YYDKDF (reference sequence). V gave up 3 bases and J gave up 2 bases, with 10 bases separating them. The CDR3 runs 14 residues. CDR3 in amino acids: CATSRKDRNYGYTF. Written as DNA, the CDR3 is TGTGCCACCAGCAGGAAGGACCGCAACTATGGCTACACCTTC.

The rearrangement uses TRBV7-9 and TRBJ1-2; 8 bases line up with TRBD1. V shed 5 bases, J shed 1 base, and the junction held 15 bases outside the gene matches. This CDR3 comprises 18 residues. Germline V lookup: CDR1 SEHNR, CDR2 FQNEAQ (reference sequence). The CDR3 sequence: CASSPGWQGAIYNYGYTF. DNA of the CDR3: TGTGCCAGCAGCCCCGGGTGGCAGGGGGCGATATATAACTATGGCTACACCTTC.

The chain combines TRBV19 with TRBJ2-1; 11 bases are shared with TRBD2. The CDR3 has 15 amino acids. The germline CDR1 and CDR2 sequences are LNHDA and SQIVND (reference sequence). The V gene end was trimmed by 3 bases and the J gene end by 10 bases; junction bases not matched to a gene: 8. This chain's CDR3 is CASSMTSGVKGEQFF. The CDR3 DNA reads as TGTGCCAGTAGTATGACTAGCGGGGTGAAGGGGGAGCAGTTCTTC.

The chain is built from TRBV11-2 and TRBJ1-1; D not resolved. The CDR3 extends over 13 amino acids. V lost 5 bases, J lost 6 bases, and 13 bases lay in between. Germline CDR1 reads SGHAT; CDR2 reads FQNNGV. The CDR3 spells CASSRVVSSEAFF. DNA of the CDR3: TGTGCCAGCAGCCGCGTGGTAAGTTCTGAAGCTTTCTTT.